This T cell receptor beta chain was sequenced during a study of shared clonotypes between healthy human individuals (dated by TCRdb to between 2020 and 2021). In the study overall: The cohort included three men and a couple of women between 18 and 49 years of age. Per donor, leukapheresis produced somewhere between about 0.94 and 10 billion PBMCs. Libraries were prepared and TCR repertoires were sequenced by different laboratories using diverse techniques, in order to increase sequencing depth and limit assay-specific biases. To estimate repertoire size and how much clonotypes are shared between individuals, the study performed deep sequencing of blood TCR repertoires from five healthy adults.

The donors were healthy, HIV-negative adults with no recently reported acute infections or vaccinations. Only Caucasian adults living in Nashville, Tennessee, USA were represented among the donors. For unsorted samples, 96 million or so PBMCs were counted, and genomic DNA was extracted using the QIAamp DNA Blood Mini kit. Blood was collected by leukapheresis, and PBMCs were isolated by Ficoll-Histopaque density gradient centrifugation and then cryopreserved in liquid nitrogen vapor phase. Comment on this clone: It has no known antigen specificity. Base quality data are lacking; no much larger clone is found one base away.

Using the deep immunoSEQ assay, TCR CDR3 regions were amplified from genomic DNA by multiplex PCR. For each cell subset, the extracted genomic DNA was distributed evenly across all wells of several immunoSEQ 96-well plates, and each plate served as one replicate. Each replicate PCR for unsorted PBMC received approximately 0.3 ug genomic DNA, equal to tens of thousands of T cell genomes. Genomic DNA from unsorted PBMC was sequenced over ten immunoSEQ deep assay plates. The purified libraries were quantified using a Qubit 3.0 fluorometer, sized with a Bioanalyzer 2100, and then quantified again using the KAPA Library Quantification kit. Each immunoSEQ 96-well plate was sequenced on its own single-read 150-cycle Illumina NextSeq 550 flow cell. From the authors' description of their analysis: Because the immunoSEQ output included only junctional sequences and no quality scores, the filtering could not be the same as the filtering used for full-length reads. Sequences were annotated with PyIR, a Python wrapper for IgBLAST v1.9, and V/J genes and CDR3 were assigned using IMGT germline references. Reads were filtered out if the reads had weak V/J assignments (E-value above 1e-6), no CDR3, stop codons, out-of-frame junctions, or ambiguous translated residues. V3J clonotypes were defined as sequences sharing the same inferred V gene, J gene, and CDR3 amino acid sequence. Percentage overlap between repertoires was computed as shared unique clonotypes divided by the size of the smaller repertoire. Richness of each repertoire was evaluated using RTK rarefaction, the Chao1 estimator, and Recon v2.1 estimates of unobserved clonotypes. Here the immuneACCESS table is served through TCRdb, limited to in-frame sequences with V and J called. Missing clones are a known gap in these copies; in checked studies unresolved V genes cover under half, and the rest lacks a known reason. The V and J calls and clone size were taken over from that table, and D and trimming were inferred from the DNA. Within this sample are about 460,000 clones, with 77% of them counted one time only. The ten most abundant clones make up around 12% of the sample.

What the research found in general, with its limitations: Pairwise subsampling indicated that sequencing depth was expected to affect the degree of clonotype sharing among donors. Sampling was restricted to blood, and TCR repertoires in tissue are likely to differ from TCR repertoires in blood. The small number of donors limited the genetic and exposure-history diversity represented.

V loses 7 bases of germline sequence and J loses 4 bases, and the interval between the two ends is 17 bases. From a lookup of the germline V gene, CDR1 and CDR2 are MGHDK and SYGVNS. Reading from cysteine to phenylalanine, the CDR3 counts 15 amino acids. Only the CDR3 part of the read is kept: 45 bases, read in frame from the first base. The sequence was collected from a woman in her 40s in good health. Some clones in this sample may be carry-over from other donors' samples. Sequenced material: PBMCs. The V and J segments used are TRBV25-1 and TRBJ2-1; the D segment could be TRBD2, given 5 matching bases. Read as DNA, the sequence is TGTGCCAGCATCTTAGGGTTCACGGGGTACAATGAGCAGTTCTTC. This translates into CASILGFTGYNEQFF.